The 8 T cell receptor beta chains below were found in one sample sequenced in a study of shared clonotypes between healthy human individuals (TCRdb year 2020). CD8 naive samples consisted of CD45RO-negative cells that were positively selected for CCR7, yielding a CD45RA+CCR7+ population without TemRA cells. The library was built by means of the immunoSEQ multiplex PCR assay. The table was pulled from immuneACCESS by TCRdb, which kept in-frame rearrangements only. Such tables lose some clones; where checked, under half of the loss comes from unresolved V genes, and the rest has no known cause. This sample is represented by about 2.2 million clones; 90% to 95% of them were singletons. Together, the top ten hold more than 1.5% of the sample. The sequencing sample was made of naive CD8+ T cells from PBMCs. In light of the paper, this sample's cell subset or site label describes: CD45RA+CCR7+. The source of these receptors is a young man in good health. Some clones in this sample may be carry-over from other donors' samples.

J is TRBJ2-5 and V is TRBV7-6; weak D call: TRBD2 (5 bases). The CDR3 is 14 residues long. Germline V gives CDR1 SGHVS, CDR2 FNYEAQ. Deletions cut 0 bases from V and 7 bases from J, with 12 bases between. Here the CDR3 DNA reads TGTGCCAGCAGCTTAGCGGGAGAGCCGGGGACCCAGTACTTC. This codes for CASSLAGEPGTQYF.

The rearrangement joins TRBV28 to TRBJ2-1; D is unclear. This CDR3 region has 16 residues. V lost 5 bases and J 2 bases, leaving 16 bases between the germline ends. Germline CDR1 MDHEN, CDR2 SYDVKM. The CDR3 bases are TGTGCCAGCAGTCCTACCTACGGGCTCACCTACAATGAGCAGTTCTTC. As protein: CASSPTYGLTYNEQFF.

The V gene is TRBV9, the J gene TRBJ1-4; D is possibly TRBD1 (6 bases). There are 16 residues in the CDR3. With 4 bases removed from V and 6 bases from J, the gap between germline ends came to 19 bases. The V gene's germline CDR1 is SGDLS and CDR2 YYNGEE. The DNA for the CDR3 is TGTGCCAGCAGCATAGGGGGGTACAGGGAGGATGAAAAACTGTTTTTT. This codes for CASSIGGYREDEKLFF.

The chain is built from TRBV11-2 and TRBJ2-5; D is unclear. TRBJ2-7 matches the DNA end more closely, so the J call is doubtful. The CDR3 is made up of 14 amino acids. Per the germline V gene, CDR1 is SGHAT and CDR2 is FQNNGV. The CDR3 nucleotides read TGTGCCAGCAGCTTATCGGGCCCAGTATACGAGCAGTACTTC. It yields the protein CASSLSGPVYEQYF.

The chain combines TRBV11-3 with TRBJ2-1; perhaps TRBD2 as D (5 bases). The V gene lost 2 bases and the J gene lost 9 bases, with 17 bases spanning the gap. The V gene's germline CDR1 is SGHNT and CDR2 YENEEA. This CDR3 is built from 15 residues. The CDR3 protein is CASSLTLFDEGEQFF. The CDR3 DNA reads TGTGCCAGCAGCTTAACGCTGTTCGACGAGGGTGAGCAGTTCTTC.

This clone was detected only once. The chain carries TRBV5-6 and TRBJ2-5, with unresolved D. Trimming cost V 1 base and J 5 bases, with 15 bases left between them. The germline V gene encodes CDR1 SGHDT and CDR2 YYEEEE. CDR3 length: 15 amino acids. The CDR3 reads CASSLFPAISETQYF. In DNA, the CDR3 is TGTGCCAGCAGCTTGTTTCCAGCGATTTCGGAGACCCAGTACTTC.

The chain has TRBV28 and TRBJ2-1; D possibly corresponds to TRBD1 (6 bases). Germline V gene data show CDR1 as MDHEN and CDR2 as SYDVKM. This CDR3 has 17 residues. Deletions cut 5 bases from V and 0 bases from J, with 17 bases between. In nucleotides, the CDR3 is TGTGCCAGCAGTCTAGAGAAGGGACACAGCTCCTACAATGAGCAGTTCTTC. Its translation is CASSLEKGHSSYNEQFF.

V and J are TRBV5-6 and TRBJ2-7, with a tentative D call TRBD2 (5 bases). CDR1 SGHDT and CDR2 YYEEEE come from the germline V gene. The CDR3 is made up of 14 amino acids. Trimming stripped 0 bases from V and 3 bases from J, with 10 bases between. CDR3 in amino acids: CASSLGSSDYEQYF. The CDR3 nucleotides read TGTGCCAGCAGCTTGGGTAGTAGCGACTACGAGCAGTACTTC. The complete variable domain, with remaining parts taken from reference TRBV5-6 and TRBJ2-7, reads DAGVTQSPTHLIKTRGQQVTLRCSPKSGHDTVSWYQQALGQGPQFIFQYYEEEERQRGNFPDRFSGHQFPNYSSELNVNALLLGDSALYLCASSLGSSDYEQYFGPGTRLTVT.